One and the same sample provided the 24 T cell receptor beta chains below, sequenced in a study of T cell repertoires in cytomegalovirus infection. TCRdb re-analysed the reads in MiXCR, keeping a single row per CDR3 protein. The sample gives about 130,000 distinct CDR3 sequences, 32% of which show up once; around half is in the top ten. Their antigens are not known. Here the sequenced sample was CD8+ T cells from cultured PBMCs, taken from culture after CMV antigen stimulation. Receptors were obtained from a human donor in good health (CMV status not recorded). Some clones in this sample may be carry-over from other donors' samples.

In its sample, this clonotype was seen many times. The rearrangement uses TRBV19 and TRBJ2-1; perhaps TRBD1 as D (6 bases). The ends were cut back, 5 bases at V and 6 bases at J, with 11 bases in the middle. The CDR3 loop spans 13 amino acids. Per germline, CDR1 LNHDA and CDR2 SQIVND (reference sequence). The CDR3 loop is CASSVQGTNEQFF. As DNA, the CDR3 is TGTGCCAGTAGTGTGCAGGGGACCAATGAGCAGTTCTTC.

The chain employs TRBV6-2 or TRBV6-3 and TRBJ1-5; D is perhaps TRBD1 (5 bases). Trimming pared 2 bases from V and 9 bases from J, leaving 14 bases between. Germline CDR1 reads MNHEY; CDR2 reads SVGEGT. The CDR3 runs 14 residues. The CDR3 here is CASSYAGTVRPQHF. CDR3 in DNA: TGTGCCAGCAGTTACGCGGGGACCGTCAGGCCCCAGCATTTT.

This clonotype appeared many times. This sequence joins TRBV5-1 and TRBJ2-5; D may be TRBD2 (5 bases). V gave up 1 base and J gave up 3 bases, with 7 bases separating them. The CDR3 totals 13 residues. Germline V gives CDR1 SGHRS, CDR2 YFSETQ. In DNA, the CDR3 is TGCGCCAGCAGCTTGTTACTAGAAGAGACCCAGTACTTC. This gives the protein CASSLLLEETQYF.

The chain carries TRBV15 and TRBJ1-1, with D perhaps TRBD1 (6 bases). Trimming took off 5 bases at V and 3 bases at J, with 7 bases between the two ends. Germline CDR1 and CDR2: LNHNV and YYDKDF (reference sequence). The CDR3 loop spans 12 amino acids. The CDR3 coding sequence is TGTGCCACCAGCGCAGGGGACACTGAAGCTTTCTTT. It translates to CATSAGDTEAFF.

The J gene is TRBJ1-2, the V gene TRBV6-5; D gene uncertain. Per germline, CDR1 MNHEY and CDR2 SVGAGI. V shed 6 bases and J shed 8 bases, with 13 bases lying between them. The CDR3 runs 12 residues. The CDR3 protein is CASRSWVGGYTF. Here the CDR3 DNA reads TGTGCCAGCAGGTCCTGGGTGGGGGGCTACACCTTC.

This clonotype has only a few counts. The chain employs TRBV6-6 and TRBJ1-4; D remains ambiguous. V lost 5 bases, J lost 8 bases, and 12 bases lay in between. Germline V lookup: CDR1 MNHNY, CDR2 SVGAGI (reference sequence). This CDR3 spans 13 amino acids. DNA for the CDR3: TGTGCCAGCAGTCAACACGCGGTAGAAAAACTGTTTTTT. Protein sequence: CASSQHAVEKLFF.

This clonotype has only a few counts. V usage is TRBV10-3 and J usage is TRBJ2-1; 7 nucleotides agree with TRBD1. Germline loops: CDR1 ENHRY, CDR2 SYGVKD. V shed 3 bases, J shed 8 bases, and the junction held 13 bases outside the gene matches. The CDR3 totals 16 residues. The CDR3 nucleotides read TGTGCCATCAGTGATCCGAGACAGGGAAGGAACGATGAGCAGTTCTTC. It translates to CAISDPRQGRNDEQFF.

Only a few counts were recorded for this clonotype. V is TRBV27 and J is TRBJ1-5, with a possible D match to TRBD1 (6 bases). The V and J ends lost 8 bases and 3 bases respectively, with 11 bases between them. The germline V gene encodes CDR1 MNHEY and CDR2 SMNVEV (reference sequence). The length of the CDR3 is 13 residues. CDR3 region: CASSQGHNQPQHF. As DNA, the CDR3 is TGTGCCAGCTCCCAGGGACACAATCAGCCCCAGCATTTT.

This rearrangement joins TRBV7-6 to TRBJ2-2, with D tentatively TRBD2 (5 bases). The V and J ends lost 1 base and 7 bases respectively, with 10 bases between them. Germline values: CDR1 SGHVS, CDR2 FNYEAQ. This CDR3 has 14 amino acids. CDR3 in DNA: TGTGCCAGCAGCTTAGGCGGGTCAGGCGGGGAGCTGTTTTTT. This encodes CASSLGGSGGELFF.

This clonotype was seen only a few times. This chain uses TRBV6-1 with TRBJ2-7; no definite D call. The V gene's germline CDR1 is MNHNS and CDR2 SASEGT. V lost 5 bases and J lost 4, with 12 bases in between. There are 13 residues in the CDR3. The CDR3 DNA reads TGTGCCAGCAGTCACCCTGGCCTGTACGAGCAGTACTTC. Protein product: CASSHPGLYEQYF.

The table lists this clonotype with many counts. The chain employs TRBV12-3 or TRBV12-4 and TRBJ2-3; 7 positions match TRBD2. V trimming: 5 bases; J trimming: 5 bases; junction bases outside the gene matches: 13. The CDR3 length is 16 residues. The CDR3 DNA reads as TGTGCCAGCAGTCCTCCTACAGCGGGGCCCAGAGATACGCAGTATTTT. Protein: CASSPPTAGPRDTQYF.

J is TRBJ2-1 and V is TRBV2; either TRBD1 or TRBD2 may fit D (5 bases each). CDR1 and CDR2 from the germline V gene are SNHLY and FYNNEI. This CDR3 comprises 15 residues. Trimming took off 7 bases at V and 5 bases at J, with 18 bases between the two ends. CDR3 amino acids: CASTEGLNPHNEQFF. The CDR3 nucleotides are TGTGCCAGCACCGAGGGGCTCAACCCCCACAATGAGCAGTTCTTC.

The chain has TRBV20-1 and TRBJ1-5, with D uncertain. The CDR3 consists of 14 residues. The germline CDR1 and CDR2 sequences are DFQATT and SNEGSKA (reference sequence). V lost 5 bases to trimming and J lost 0 bases, with 11 bases between them. The CDR3 protein is CSAEGFDSNQPQHF. The CDR3, as DNA: TGCAGTGCTGAAGGGTTTGATAGCAATCAGCCCCAGCATTTT.

In its sample, this clonotype ranks as medium-sized. V is TRBV7-2 and J is TRBJ2-5; TRBD2 matches at 7 bases. The germline gives CDR1 SGHTA, CDR2 FQGNSA. The CDR3 is 15 amino acids. Trimming took 8 bases from V and 2 from J; bases not matched to a gene: 11. CDR3 amino acids: CASAFVAGEQETQYF. For the CDR3, the DNA is TGTGCCAGCGCCTTCGTGGCGGGGGAACAAGAGACCCAGTACTTC.

This clonotype was seen many times. The chain couples TRBV7-8 to TRBJ2-7; a weak D match, TRBD1 (5 bases). Per germline, CDR1 SGHVS and CDR2 FQNEAQ. V dropped 5 bases and J dropped 3 bases, with 17 bases sitting between them. This CDR3 region has 15 residues. CDR3 loop: CASSPDGAWNYEQYF. CDR3 DNA: TGTGCCAGCAGCCCAGATGGGGCCTGGAACTACGAGCAGTACTTC.

This clonotype was recorded at least ten times. This rearrangement joins TRBV7-2 to TRBJ1-3; D not certain. This CDR3 region has 15 residues. Germline V gene sequence: CDR1 SGHTA, CDR2 FQGNSA. With 5 bases removed from V and 0 bases from J, the gap between germline ends came to 11 bases. CDR3 coding DNA: TGTGCCAGCAGCCTAGACATCTCCTCTGGAAACACCATATATTTT. Translating it yields CASSLDISSGNTIYF.

The V and J genes are TRBV19 and TRBJ2-1, with D perhaps assigned TRBD1 or TRBD2 (5 bases each). The CDR3 is 15 residues long. Trimming removed 10 bases from V and 3 bases from J, with 19 bases in between. The germline V gene encodes CDR1 LNHDA and CDR2 SQIVND (reference sequence). The CDR3, as DNA: TGTGCCACCTCCACGGGGCAGGGCCTCTACAATGAGCAGTTCTTC. It specifies CATSTGQGLYNEQFF.

The chain couples TRBV7-2 to TRBJ1-2, with TRBD1 matching over 8 bases. Unmatched junction bases numbered 5, after V lost 1 base and J lost 4 bases. Germline-derived CDR1 and CDR2 are SGHTA and FQGNSA. The length of the CDR3 is 15 residues. The CDR3 DNA reads as TGTGCCAGCAGCTTAGTGGGACAGGAGCTCTATGGCTACACCTTC. Amino acids: CASSLVGQELYGYTF.

This clonotype was observed a handful of times. The chain couples TRBV12-3 or TRBV12-4 to TRBJ2-1, with D possibly TRBD1 on 5 matching bases. The CDR3 contains 12 residues. The ends were cut back, 5 bases at V and 7 bases at J, with 9 bases in the middle. In DNA form, the CDR3 reads TGTGCCAGCAGTCCAGGGTCGAATGAGCAGTTCTTC. Its translation is CASSPGSNEQFF.

Worth noting for this clonotype: The junction does not match germline at one end; this may be a read error. The chain couples TRBV14 to TRBJ2-1, with TRBD2 matching 8 bases. The CDR3 runs 15 residues. Germline V lookup: CDR1 SGHDN, CDR2 FVKESK. The DNA for the CDR3 is TGTGCCAGCAGCCATGGGCGGGGGGCCTACTATGAGCAGTTCTTC. Its protein is CASSHGRGAYYEQFF.

The chain is built from TRBV6-1 and TRBJ1-6; 8 bases agree with TRBD1. There are 15 residues in the CDR3. CDR1 and CDR2 (germline): MNHNS, SASEGT. Germline trimming cut 6 bases from V and 9 bases from J; bases unmatched to any gene: 10. This CDR3 is CASRGSAGGFSPLHF. The CDR3 nucleotides are TGTGCCAGCAGAGGATCGGCAGGGGGCTTTTCACCCCTCCACTTT.

This clonotype came up a few times. The J gene is TRBJ2-1, the V gene TRBV28; TRBD2 aligns across 8 bases. Germline lookup yields CDR1 MDHEN and CDR2 SYDVKM. The V and J ends lost 5 bases and 7 bases, in that order; junction bases with no gene match: 7. The CDR3 runs to 14 residues. The CDR3 DNA sequence: TGTGCCAGCAGTGAGACAGGACTAGCTAATGAGCAGTTCTTC. Protein: CASSETGLANEQFF. Looking up the rest from reference TRBV28 and TRBJ2-1 gives the full variable domain: DVKVTQSSRYLVKRTGEKVFLECVQDMDHENMFWYRQDPGLGLRLIYFSYDVKMKEKGDIPEGYSVSREKKERFSLILESASTNQTSMYLCASSETGLANEQFFGPGTRLTVL.

This sequence joins TRBV19 and TRBJ1-1; no reliable D call. CDR1 and CDR2 (germline): LNHDA, SQIVND (reference sequence). Trimming removed 4 bases from V and 6 bases from J, with 18 bases in between. The length of the CDR3 is 15 residues. The CDR3 here is CASSTDILVAAEAFF. The CDR3 region has the DNA TGTGCCAGTAGTACAGACATCCTGGTGGCCGCTGAAGCTTTCTTT.

The chain joins TRBV29-1 to TRBJ1-2; D is ambiguous. V lost 7 bases, J lost 3 bases, and 15 bases lay in between. From germline, CDR1 is SQVTM and CDR2 ANQGSEA. The length of the CDR3 is 13 residues. CDR3 residues: CSDRDTSHYGYTF. CDR3 nucleotide sequence: TGCAGCGACAGAGACACGTCACACTATGGCTACACCTTC.